This T cell receptor (beta chain) was captured in a study of T cell responses to AZD1222 COVID-19 vaccine. Study results and caveats: Spike was spanned by vaccine-associated CD4 TCRs, with dominance at 160-218 and 743-854. Reportedly, close to half of spike-specific TCRs are directed against unmutated variant regions. With two AZD1222 doses given, Spike-specific TCR breadth and depth both rose.

Comment on this clone: Its antigen is not known.

The CDR3 has 14 residues. The germline V gene has CDR1 SGHRS and CDR2 YFSETQ. Losses at the gene ends were 0 bases for V and 6 bases for J; bases not matched to a gene: 6. Measured with immunoSEQ multiplex PCR; TCRdb has only the in-frame clones, and not every one. This sample has 80,000 to 95,000 clones, with around 92% found just once. This sample comprised peripheral blood, obtained on day 0 of AZD1222 vaccination. The sequence derives from an adult in good health. The chain employs TRBV5-1 and TRBJ2-7; 7 positions match TRBD1. As DNA, the CDR3 is TGCGCCAGCAGCTTGGCCGACAGGGCCGTCGAGCAGTACTTC. Encoded protein: CASSLADRAVEQYF.